This TCR beta chain was found in a study of T cells in Graves' hyperthyroidism and ophthalmopathy (dated by TCRdb to about 2019). Study-wide context: Peripheral blood was collected at initial diagnosis, before any treatment. To identify TCR V-J signatures that set the groups apart, the researchers used a discovery cohort of roughly 100 patients, made up of 43 with Graves' ophthalmopathy and some 55 with stable Graves' hyperthyroidism. Whether ophthalmopathy could be predicted prospectively was tested in an independent validation cohort made up of roughly 19 hyperthyroidism patients plus 17 patients who later progressed to ophthalmopathy. The roughly 91 discovery patients were randomly split 7:3 into training and test sets. In more than five Graves' hyperthyroidism patients, the study also compared T-cell repertoires from thyroid tissue with T-cell repertoires from blood. Once sampling was done, hyperthyroidism patients were given methimazole at a starting dose of 30 mg daily, whereas ophthalmopathy patients were given high-dose intravenous methylprednisolone. According to the paper, TCR Vbeta CDR3 sequencing was carried out on 135 peripheral blood samples, which came from 40 to 45 ophthalmopathy, under 85 hyperthyroidism and some 17 progressor patients.

The TCR beta CDR3 regions were amplified from the RNA transcripts. The first round of RT-PCR for the TCR CDR3 was performed with the HTBI primer set and the Qiagen OneStep RT-PCR kit. Libraries were constructed in a second round of multiplex PCR, after which size selection and purification were carried out. Sequencing of the libraries was done on an Illumina HiSeq2000 using paired-end 100 bp reads. The authors' analysis ran thus. SOAPnuke was used to process the raw data, throwing out any read that contained adapters or uncalled bases, had a mean Phred below 15, or lacked an exact constant-primer or identifier match. COPE v1.2.5 was used to merge high-quality paired reads, and clonotypes were defined as unique nucleotide sequences. MiTCR v1.1 was used to align the clonotypes against IMGT TRBV, TRBD and TRBJ reference segments. Analysis was restricted to V-J combinations with a frequency above 0.0001, which covered 99.2% of repertoires. A TCS score was defined as the ratio between F50 (clonal expansion) and ExV (chaos), using BLOSUM62-based TCRdist between CDR3 peptides within each V-J. Welch's t-statistics and random forest reduced 500 to 650 V-J features to around 14, which were used in a naive Bayes classifier (R e1071). The raw public reads went through TCRdb reprocessing: fastp at Q25, MiXCR clone calling, in-frame beta chains kept. For every CDR3 protein sequence, its rows merge into one entry that carries the most common genes and DNA. The V and J calls and clone size come from TCRdb's table, not from the authors' own analysis. The sample yields 550,000 to 800,000 distinct CDR3 sequences; around 16% were counted once. The top ten clones comprise around 15% of the sample.

From the germline V gene, CDR1 is SNHLY and CDR2 is FYNNEI. CDR3 length: 16 amino acids, cysteine to phenylalanine. CDR3 DNA is the only sequence kept; it has 48 bases, read in frame from the first base. Ends trimmed: V by 9 bases, J by 5 bases; bases unmatched to a gene: 13. This clonotype was picked up many times. The specificity of this receptor is unknown. There are no base qualities to consult, and no much larger clone falls within one base. Graves' hyperthyroidism was defined as stable when no progression to ophthalmopathy occurred over 18 months of follow-up. Hyperthyroidism patients were aged 18 to 65 years and newly diagnosed, with disease duration of less than 2 months. Any patient with an uncontrolled infection, another autoimmune disease, pregnancy or lactation was excluded. Diagnoses were based on clinical symptoms, serum thyroxine and TRAb, thyroid ultrasound and orbital computed tomography. PBMCs were isolated from 7.5 to 10 ml of fresh peripheral blood by Ficoll-Paque density gradient centrifugation. Total RNA was extracted using Trizol reagent, and RNA quality was assessed on an Agilent 2100 Bioanalyzer.

On the study overall, not on this receptor specifically: A 13 V-J signature model separated ophthalmopathy from stable hyperthyroidism, with around 88% sensitivity and around 84% specificity in cross-validation and 80%/75% in testing. Sample size was not statistically predetermined, and investigators were not blinded to group allocation. Most expanded thyroid clonotypes (frequency above 0.001) were also found in blood, which suggests that blood repertoires may mirror thyroid immune responses. In validation, the model predicted progression to ophthalmopathy with just under 71% sensitivity and approximately 74% specificity, a median of 6.5 months before onset.

Rearrangement joined TRBV2 to TRBJ2-3, with TRBD2 matching 11 junction bases. Input material: blood. The receptor's source is a man aged 50 to 59 with Graves' hyperthyroidism. The bases are TGTGCCAGGGACCCAGTACTAGCGGGAGTTGAAGATACGCAGTATTTT. This sequence encodes CARDPVLAGVEDTQYF.